This TCR beta chain was profiled in a study of blood T cell repertoires in COVID-19. Assay: immunoSEQ multiplex PCR; the TCRdb copy retains only in-frame clones and omits some. The repertoire holds around 84,000 clones, approximately 80% seen once, with 12% in the top ten. In germline, CDR1 is MNHEY, CDR2 SVGAGI. The CDR3 has 16 residues. With V trimmed by 0 bases and J by 7 bases, 7 bases remained unmatched. The clonotype originates from a woman aged 40 to 50 with active or convalescent COVID-19. What was sequenced was peripheral blood. This rearrangement joins TRBV6-5 to TRBJ2-1; 9 bases are shared with TRBD2. The CDR3 loop reads CASSYSRREGGNEQFF. The CDR3, as DNA: TGTGCCAGCAGTTACTCTAGGCGGGAGGGAGGAAATGAGCAGTTCTTC.